This T cell receptor beta chain emerged from a study of blood T cell repertoires in COVID-19. Study details: PBMCs, B-cell-depleted T cells, or T cells were the source of the cDNA or gDNA that made up the material.

Original handling: Amplification of reference gene primers provided the estimated nucleated cell counts. Libraries were prepared by immunoSEQ multiplex PCR; TCRdb keeps only in-frame clonotypes and omits some of them. The V and J calls and clone size were taken over from that table, and D and trimming were inferred from the DNA. This table has fewer than 300,000 clones, roughly nine tenths appearing once. The sample comprised peripheral blood. The receptor was isolated from a woman aged 30 to 39 with COVID-19, enrolled during active disease.

The CDR3 sequence is CASSQVRDQETQYF. The DNA of the CDR3 is TGTGCCAGCAGCCAAGTCAGGGACCAAGAGACCCAGTACTTC. V usage is TRBV3-1 (or the pseudogene TRBV3-2) and J usage is TRBJ2-5; D is perhaps TRBD1 (5 bases). There are 14 residues in the CDR3. The germline CDR1 and CDR2 sequences are LGHDT and YNNKEL (reference sequence). Trimming took off 1 base at V and 0 bases at J, with 6 bases between the two ends.